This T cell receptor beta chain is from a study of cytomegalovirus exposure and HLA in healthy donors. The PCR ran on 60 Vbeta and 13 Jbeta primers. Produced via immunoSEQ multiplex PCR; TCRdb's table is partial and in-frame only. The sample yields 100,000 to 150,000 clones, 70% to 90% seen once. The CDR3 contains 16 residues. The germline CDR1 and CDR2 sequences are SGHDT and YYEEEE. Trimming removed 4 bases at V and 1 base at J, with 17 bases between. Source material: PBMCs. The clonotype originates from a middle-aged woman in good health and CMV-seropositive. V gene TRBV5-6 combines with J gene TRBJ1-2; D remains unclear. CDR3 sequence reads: CASSEPWASFNYGYTF. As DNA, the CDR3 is TGTGCCAGCAGCGAACCCTGGGCCAGCTTTAACTATGGCTACACCTTC.